This T cell receptor (beta chain) derives from a study of blood T cell repertoires in COVID-19. Study-level information: The United States, Italy and Spain were the sources of the acute and convalescent COVID-19 samples. Sources were T cells, B-cell-depleted T cells, or PBMCs; the material itself was cDNA or gDNA.

The CDR3 sequence is 17 residues long. Germline V gene data show CDR1 as SGHAT and CDR2 as FQNNGV. The J segment lost 2 bases and the V segment lost 5 bases, leaving 12 bases of the junction unmatched. Only in-frame clones appear in the TCRdb table, and some are missing; sequencing was by immunoSEQ multiplex PCR. The sample includes under 300,000 clones, approximately 82% of them seen just once. The sequencing sample was made of peripheral blood. The chain has TRBV11-2 and TRBJ1-2; TRBD1 matches at 9 bases. This clonotype originated in a woman aged 18-29 years with acute or convalescent COVID-19. This CDR3 reads CASSPGYGTGRNYGYTF. In DNA form, the CDR3 reads TGTGCCAGCAGCCCCGGGTACGGGACAGGGCGAAACTATGGCTACACCTTC.